What follows is one TCR beta chain and its context. Trimming shortened V by 6 bases and J by 2 bases, and 13 bases separated the two germline ends. This CDR3 has 15 amino acids. Germline lookup yields CDR1 SNHLY and CDR2 FYNNEI. These data belong to a study of blood T cell repertoires in COVID-19. The overall study: COVID-19 samples, acute and convalescent, were from the United States, Italy and Spain. Sources were T cells, B-cell-depleted T cells, or PBMCs; the material itself was cDNA or gDNA.

In the original workflow: Reference gene primer amplification in the assay estimated nucleated cell counts. Data came from immunoSEQ multiplex PCR; TCRdb stores just in-frame clones and leaves some out. The V and J calls and clone size come from that table; D and trimming were worked out from the DNA. The table shows 150,000 or so clones, with approximately 80% occurring only once. This chain joins TRBV2 and TRBJ2-2; TRBD2 is a possible D gene (5 bases). Sample: peripheral blood. This receptor was taken from an elderly woman with active or convalescent COVID-19. CDR3 sequence (DNA): TGTGCCAGCAGCCAGAGGGCGGCCAACACCGGGGAGCTGTTTTTT. Translating gives CASSQRAANTGELFF.